The 4 T cell receptor beta chains in this list originate from one sample, sequenced in a study of PD-1 blockade in classical Hodgkin lymphoma. Sequencing was performed with immunoSEQ multiplex PCR; in TCRdb, only in-frame clones are kept and a portion is missing. The sample carries over 45,000 clones, 73% recorded once. All patients experienced relapse after autologous stem cell transplantation, and brentuximab vedotin exposure was variable. This specimen consisted of peripheral blood mononuclear cells (PBMCs), obtained before the second cycle of nivolumab. The source of these receptors is a human donor with classical Hodgkin lymphoma.

The chain links TRBV19 to TRBJ2-1, with 7 bases fitting TRBD2. The CDR3 spans 14 residues. The V gene's germline CDR1 is LNHDA and CDR2 SQIVND (reference sequence). Trimming at V came to 3 bases and at J to 10 bases, leaving 9 bases not matched to a gene. CDR3 sequence: CASSIMGGGGEQFF. CDR3 coding DNA: TGTGCCAGTAGTATCATGGGTGGGGGGGGAGAGCAGTTCTTC.

This clone was detected a few times. The CDR3 coding sequence is TGTGCCAGCAGCTCTAAAGATACGCAGTATTTT. It encodes CASSSKDTQYF. The chain recombines TRBV5-6 with TRBJ2-3; D call uncertain. Germline CDR1 is SGHDT and CDR2 is YYEEEE. V dropped 3 bases and J dropped 5 bases, with 4 bases sitting between them. The CDR3 consists of 11 residues.

Here the CDR3 DNA reads TGTGCCAGCAGTAGGATTGGGGACATATCACCCCTCCACTTT. Its protein product is CASSRIGDISPLHF. V is TRBV28 and J is TRBJ1-6; possibly TRBD1 for D (6 bases). Per the germline V gene, CDR1 is MDHEN and CDR2 is SYDVKM. The ends were cut back, 5 bases at V and 10 bases at J, with 15 bases in the middle. This CDR3 is built from 14 residues.

This clone has only a few counts. The chain combines TRBV4-3 with TRBJ2-5; no definite D call. Trimming shortened V by 4 bases and J by 2 bases, and 11 bases separated the two germline ends. This CDR3 region has 14 residues. CDR1 and CDR2 (germline): LGHNA, YSLEER. CDR3 DNA: TGCGCCAGCAGCCCGACCCGGAATCAAGAGACCCAGTACTTC. Translated, it gives CASSPTRNQETQYF.